The TCR beta chain described here comes from a study of OX40 agonist ivuxolimab in advanced cancers. Study details: While on treatment, patients had intravenous ivuxolimab at 0.01 to 10 mg/kg every 2 weeks.

Measured with immunoSEQ multiplex PCR; TCRdb has only the in-frame clones, and not every one. The sample shows some 70,000 clones, 70% to 90% of them seen only once. Germline CDR1 and CDR2: SGDLS and YYNGEE. V trimming: 4 bases; J trimming: 4 bases; junction bases outside the gene matches: 8. This CDR3 comprises 15 residues. The input for sequencing was CD4+ or CD8+ T cells sorted from blood, taken in a trial of the OX40 agonist ivuxolimab. The receptor was derived from an adult with an advanced solid tumor such as melanoma, head and neck, liver or kidney cancer. V is TRBV9 and J is TRBJ2-3; 8 nucleotides match TRBD1. The CDR3 spells CASSTGQGTADTQYF. The CDR3 coding sequence is TGTGCCAGCAGCACAGGACAGGGTACTGCAGATACGCAGTATTTT. The complete variable domain, with remaining parts taken from reference TRBV9 and TRBJ2-3, reads DSGVTQTPKHLITATGQRVTLRCSPRSGDLSVYWYQQSLDQGLQFLIQYYNGEERAKGNILERFSAQQFPDLHSELNLSSLELGDSALYFCASSTGQGTADTQYFGPGTRLTVL.